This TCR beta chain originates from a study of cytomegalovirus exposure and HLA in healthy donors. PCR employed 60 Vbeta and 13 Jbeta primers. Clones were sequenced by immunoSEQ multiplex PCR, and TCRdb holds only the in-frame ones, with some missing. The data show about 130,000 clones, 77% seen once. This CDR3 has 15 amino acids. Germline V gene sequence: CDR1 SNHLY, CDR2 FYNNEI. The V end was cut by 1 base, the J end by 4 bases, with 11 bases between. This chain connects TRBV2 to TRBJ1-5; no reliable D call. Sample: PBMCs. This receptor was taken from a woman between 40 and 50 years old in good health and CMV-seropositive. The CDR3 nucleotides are TGTGCCAGCAGTGAAGGTGTGGGAGGGAATCAGCCCCAGCATTTT. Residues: CASSEGVGGNQPQHF.